The entry that follows covers one TCR beta chain sequence. This clone was seen a single time. The antigen it binds to is not known. It has no much larger one-base neighbor in the sample; base qualities were not kept. The record originates from a study of blood T cell repertoires in COVID-19 (dated by TCRdb to about 2020). For the study in its entirety: Samples covering the acute and convalescent phases of COVID-19 were provided by collaborators in the United States, Italy and Spain. Where HLA class I and class II types were available, the types were taken from metadata supplied by the sample provider, not from assay-based typing. The dataset comprised deeply sampled blood TCRbeta repertoires from subjects exposed to, actively infected with, or recovered from COVID-19. The prospective study material was composed of cDNA or gDNA derived from T cells, B-cell-depleted T cells, or PBMCs. The sample metadata nearly always contained a de-identified subject ID, COVID-19 status, age in years and sex. The samples were drawn from two sources: the first 160 participants of the ongoing ImmuneRACE study, and 1,254 subjects contributed by 6 global collaborators. The repertoires were released in a freely available public database intended as a resource for research on the immune response to SARS-CoV-2.

As encoded in the germline V gene, CDR1 is SGHTA while CDR2 is FQGTGA. V loses 1 base at its end and J loses 5 bases; junction bases beyond the gene matches: 11. The CDR3 has 17 amino acids, counting the end cysteine and phenylalanine. The retained sequence is limited to the CDR3, 51 bases, with the frame set at the first base. Enrolling through a virtual design, the prospective study's participants ranged in age from about 18 to 100 years and lived across about two dozen United States geographic areas. In the prospective study, cohorts were assigned on the basis of participant-reported clinical history obtained from a screening survey and a study questionnaire. Recovered participants in ImmuneRACE Cohort 3 were defined as having two consecutive negative NP/OP PCR tests, clearance from a healthcare professional, or resolution of symptoms. In the prospective study, whole blood, serum and a nasopharyngeal or oropharyngeal swab were collected from each participant by mobile phlebotomists. Participants in the prospective study had the option to provide additional blood draws and questionnaires over a 2-month period. Before DNA extraction, blood samples from the prospective study were shipped at room temperature or frozen.

TCRbeta CDR3 regions were amplified from genomic DNA by means of the immunoSEQ Assay, a bias-controlled multiplex PCR. The study's processing was this. Nucleated cell counts per sample were estimated from amplification of reference gene primers within the assay. Sequence reads were collapsed and filtered to measure the absolute abundance of every unique TCRbeta CDR3 rearrangement. For each sample, productive Simpson clonality was calculated by taking the square root of Simpson's diversity index across productive rearrangements. The source is immuneACCESS, and TCRdb retained only in-frame sequences with V and J called. Part of the clones is not carried over; for the studies checked, unresolved V genes explain less than half of this, and the remainder is unexplained. V, J and clone size are those of that table, while D and trimming were read from the DNA. The sample table lists under 70,000 clones, 70% to 90% of them with a count of one. Together, the top ten hold around 9.1% of the sample.

Broader findings and caveats from the paper: The amount of clinical and demographic metadata varied by source and participant and was provided uncurated.

The TCR comes from a woman in her thirties or forties who had recovered from COVID-19. Recombination connected TRBV7-3 to TRBJ2-3; a stretch of 8 junction bases matches TRBD2. Sequencing was done on a sample of PBMCs or T cells enriched from blood (not recorded which). The DNA reads TGTGCCAGCAGCTTAATCGGGCCGGGGGGGCCGGGAGATACGCAGTATTTT. This gives the protein CASSLIGPGGPGDTQYF.